The rows below give T cell receptor beta chains drawn from one sample of a study of T cell repertoires in cytomegalovirus infection. Each CDR3 protein gets one entry after TCRdb re-called the reads with MiXCR. Among under 800,000 distinct CDR3 sequences, 20% to 25% were seen once, and the ten largest hold less than 9.5%. The sample taken for sequencing was CD8+ T cells from PBMCs. The receptors stem from a human donor in good health (CMV status not recorded). Some clones in this sample may be carry-over from other donors' samples. Both conserved end residues are trimmed from each CDR3. Some rows have no size entry. The others give once, few or many, or a class for an expanded clone.

size,J,V,CDR3
few,TRBJ2-7,TRBV7-9,ASSQRQIYEQY
once,TRBJ2-1,TRBV20-1,SARRAGASSYNEQF
few,TRBJ1-2,TRBV10-3,AISVGDRGRGGYGYT
NA,TRBJ1-1,TRBV28,ASSFALEANTEAF
many,TRBJ2-5,TRBV7-6,ASSSPNRFIRRAQY
NA,TRBJ1-1,TRBV4-1,ASSQELGRAYTEAF
many,TRBJ2-1,TRBV12-3/TRBV12-4,ASSFRLAGGSQDEQF
few,TRBJ2-5,TRBV4-2,ASSQLSQPRETQY
few,TRBJ1-5,TRBV6-1,ASSHPRRGPDQPQH
few,TRBJ2-3,TRBV28,ATSRDRLTDTQY
many,TRBJ1-1,TRBV7-9,ASSPRTGGNTEAF
few,TRBJ2-3,TRBV29-1,SVDGASTDTQY
NA,TRBJ2-7,TRBV6-5,ASSYFDGVGDYEQY
many,TRBJ1-1,TRBV7-4,ASSSGQGVGMNTEAF
few,TRBJ2-3,TRBV9,ASSVGGSSTDTQY
NA,TRBJ2-4,TRBV6-6,ASRRLAKNIQY